This TCR beta chain was recorded in a study of cytomegalovirus exposure and HLA in healthy donors. Researchers ran the PCR with 60 Vbeta and 13 Jbeta primers. Authors' methods: Among the unique TCR beta chains that a later analysis counted, about 81 million in all, about 10 million were shared. TCRdb's table, derived via immunoSEQ multiplex PCR, lists solely in-frame clones and lacks some. The D gene and trimming were derived from the DNA, and the V and J assignments and clone size from that table. The data contain 100,000 to 150,000 clones, over 70% of them seen just once; the ten biggest clones take up 4%. Study-level results: Presence/absence analysis assumed near-uniform sequencing depth across donors.

Comment on this clone: Its target is unknown.

The CDR3 totals 15 residues. Germline V gene sequence: CDR1 SGHNT, CDR2 YYREEE (reference sequence). Trimming cost V 4 bases and J 2 bases, with 15 bases left between them. Sequencing was done on a sample of PBMCs. This receptor was identified in a man aged 35-49 years in good health and CMV-seropositive. The rearrangement joins TRBV5-4 to TRBJ1-1; perhaps TRBD1 as D (5 bases). The CDR3, as DNA: TGTGCCAGCAGCCCCCCAACGGGGGACAACACTGAAGCTTTCTTT. Protein sequence: CASSPPTGDNTEAFF.